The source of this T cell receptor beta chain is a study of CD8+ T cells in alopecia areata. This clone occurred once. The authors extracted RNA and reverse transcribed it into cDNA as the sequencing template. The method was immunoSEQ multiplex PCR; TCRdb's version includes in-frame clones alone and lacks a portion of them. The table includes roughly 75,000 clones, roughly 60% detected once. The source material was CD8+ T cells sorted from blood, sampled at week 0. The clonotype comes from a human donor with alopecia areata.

The CDR3 reads CASSPLTVSSETQYF. The CDR3 DNA is TGCGCCAGCAGCCCGTTGACGGTTTCGTCGGAGACCCAGTACTTC. The chain uses TRBV5-1 and TRBJ2-5; D gene unclear. CDR3 length equals 15 residues. Per the germline V gene, CDR1 is SGHRS and CDR2 is YFSETQ. V dropped 4 bases and J dropped 5 bases, with 18 bases sitting between them. The full variable domain, rest sourced from reference TRBV5-1 and TRBJ2-5, is KAGVTQTPRYLIKTRGQQVTLSCSPISGHRSVSWYQQTPGQGLQFLFEYFSETQRNKGNFPGRFSGRQFSNSRSEMNVSTLELGDSALYLCASSPLTVSSETQYFGPGTRLLVL.